This T cell receptor beta chain originates from a study of blood T cell repertoires in COVID-19. Looking at the study overall: Sites in the United States, Italy and Spain provided acute and convalescent COVID-19 samples. Sources were T cells, B-cell-depleted T cells, or PBMCs; the material itself was cDNA or gDNA.

In the original workflow: Reference gene primer amplification gave estimated nucleated cell counts. The assay was immunoSEQ multiplex PCR, and TCRdb's table has in-frame clones only and misses some. For V, J and clone size, that table is used; D and trimming come from the DNA. The sample lists more than 250,000 clones, 65% to 90% occurring once. Germline V CDR1 and CDR2: LNHDA, SQIVND (reference sequence). This CDR3 has 13 amino acids. V gave up 6 bases and J gave up 8 bases, with 16 bases separating them. The chain joins TRBV19 to TRBJ1-1, with unresolved D. The source material was peripheral blood. The TCR comes from a man between 50 and 59 years old with active or convalescent COVID-19. CDR3: CASRVTPGEEAFF. Here the CDR3 DNA reads TGTGCCAGTAGAGTCACACCGGGAGAGGAAGCTTTCTTT.